This TCR beta chain is from a study of graft-versus-host responses after intestinal transplantation. About the research overall: Among the recipients, transplants were multivisceral, liver-intestinal, or isolated intestinal. Every recipient had anti-thymocyte globulin induction and 2 to 3 years of tacrolimus plus steroids. Study-level results: Peak circulating GvH clone levels tracked with early post-transplant HvG declines. Detected in recipient marrow were GvH clones, some of which were first observed in ileum or blood.

Profiled with immunoSEQ multiplex PCR; TCRdb holds only in-frame clones, not every one. This table holds tens of thousands of clones, 85% to 95% found once. To note about this clone: Its antigen is undetermined.

The germline CDR1 and CDR2 sequences are SNHLY and FYNNEI. The CDR3 has 13 residues. The V segment lost 6 bases and the J segment 9 bases; nucleotides outside the gene matches: 5. The specimen comprised unstimulated CD8+ T cells sorted from spleen or lymph node cells, sampled before intestinal transplant. The gene calls are TRBV2 and TRBJ2-1, with 10 bases that match TRBD2. This receptor was obtained from a human donor who received an intestinal transplant. CDR3 DNA: TGTGCCAGCAGGGCAGCGGGGGGGATTGAGCAGTTCTTC. Translating it yields CASRAAGGIEQFF. Full variable domain (remainder filled in from reference TRBV2 and TRBJ2-1): EPEVTQTPSHQVTQMGQEVILRCVPISNHLYFYWYRQILGQKVEFLVSFYNNEISEKSEIFDDQFSVERPDGSNFTLKIRSTKLEDSAMYFCASRAAGGIEQFFGPGTRLTVL.